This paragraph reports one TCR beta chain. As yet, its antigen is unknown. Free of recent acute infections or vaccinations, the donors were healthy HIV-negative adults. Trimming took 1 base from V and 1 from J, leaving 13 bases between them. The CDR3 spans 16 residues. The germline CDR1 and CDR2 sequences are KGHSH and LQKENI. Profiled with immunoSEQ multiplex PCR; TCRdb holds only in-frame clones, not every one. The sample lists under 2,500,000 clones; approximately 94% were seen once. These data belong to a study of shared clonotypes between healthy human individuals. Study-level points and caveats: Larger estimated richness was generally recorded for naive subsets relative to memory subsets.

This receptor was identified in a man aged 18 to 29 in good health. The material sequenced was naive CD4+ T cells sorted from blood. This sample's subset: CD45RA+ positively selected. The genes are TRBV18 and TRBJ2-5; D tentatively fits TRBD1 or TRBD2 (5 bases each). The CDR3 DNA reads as TGTGCCAGCTCACCACTAATTGGGACGGTCCAAGAGACCCAGTACTTC. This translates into CASSPLIGTVQETQYF.